The 15 T cell receptor beta chains below were found in one sample sequenced in a study of CD8+ T cells in alopecia areata. The sample's treatment: oral pan-JAK inhibitor, 5-10 mg twice daily. Extraction and reverse transcription of RNA yielded cDNA as the sequencing template. Using immunoSEQ multiplex PCR, the repertoire was profiled, and TCRdb retains in-frame clones only, with some absent. Of 110,000 or so clones in the sample, roughly 63% were seen once. Material: CD8+ T cells sorted from blood, obtained at week 4, from a patient treated with tofacitinib. These receptor sequences come from a human donor with alopecia areata.

The chain links TRBV2 to TRBJ1-5, with 7 bases lining up with TRBD1. V dropped 3 bases and J dropped 4; count of bases not matched to a gene: 3. The CDR3 spans 14 residues. Looked up from germline, CDR1 is SNHLY and CDR2 is FYNNEI. CDR3 in DNA: TGTGCCAGCAGTGAGGCGACAGGGAATCAGCCCCAGCATTTT. As protein: CASSEATGNQPQHF.

The genes are TRBV9 and TRBJ2-1; D ambiguous. Germline values: CDR1 SGDLS, CDR2 YYNGEE. The CDR3 consists of 15 residues. With 4 bases removed from V and 2 bases from J, the gap between germline ends came to 13 bases. The CDR3 loop is CASSPAYSAYNEQFF. The CDR3 nucleotides are TGTGCCAGCAGCCCAGCCTACAGCGCCTACAATGAGCAGTTCTTC.

This clone appeared a single time. The chain combines TRBV28 with TRBJ2-3; maybe TRBD2 (6 bases). V shed 3 bases and J shed 1 base, with 14 bases lying between them. The CDR3 is 16 residues long. Germline V gene lookup returns CDR1 MDHEN and CDR2 SYDVKM. The CDR3 region is CASSLVWGGRTDTQYF. The CDR3 nucleotides are TGTGCCAGCAGTTTGGTATGGGGAGGTCGCACAGATACGCAGTATTTT.

The chain combines TRBV27 with TRBJ2-7, with 7 positions matching TRBD1. CDR1 is MNHEY and CDR2 is SMNVEV in the germline V gene (reference sequence). The CDR3 sequence is 14 residues long. V lost 4 bases and J lost 1; bases outside the gene matches: 4. The CDR3 DNA follows: TGTGCCAGCAGTTCGTCAGGGGGTTCCTACGAGCAGTACTTC. It codes for CASSSSGGSYEQYF.

The chain has TRBV30 and TRBJ1-1, with TRBD1 identical over 7 bases. V lost 8 bases and J lost 1; bases outside the gene matches: 1. The CDR3 runs 11 residues. Germline CDR1 reads GTSNPN; CDR2 reads SVGIG (reference sequence). The CDR3 here is CAGTENTEAFF. CDR3 sequence (DNA): TGTGCCGGGACAGAGAACACTGAAGCTTTCTTT.

This clone was observed a few times. V gene TRBV9 combines with J gene TRBJ1-1; D unresolved. Germline lookup yields CDR1 SGDLS and CDR2 YYNGEE. The CDR3 runs to 12 residues. With 4 bases removed from V and 2 bases from J, the gap between germline ends came to 6 bases. Here the CDR3 reads CASSSTNTEAFF. CDR3 nucleotides: TGTGCCAGCAGCTCTACTAACACTGAAGCTTTCTTT.

The chain uses TRBV29-1 and TRBJ2-5; 7 positions agree with TRBD1. The J call may be incorrect, as the DNA end agrees better with TRBJ2-7. The length of the CDR3 is 13 residues. CDR1 is SQVTM, CDR2 ANQGSEA, per germline. The CDR3 reads CSARTGSSYEQYF. The CDR3 DNA is TGCAGCGCCCGGACAGGTAGCTCCTACGAGCAGTACTTC.

The chain recombines TRBV7-2 with TRBJ2-3; D not resolved. This CDR3 comprises 14 residues. The germline gives CDR1 SGHTA, CDR2 FQGNSA. With 5 bases removed from V and 2 bases from J, the gap between germline ends came to 11 bases. CDR3 region: CASSPKSFTDTQYF. The CDR3, as DNA: TGTGCCAGCAGCCCAAAGTCCTTCACAGATACGCAGTATTTT.

In the case of this clone: A single base is all that separates this from a far larger clone, so a read error is likely. The V gene is TRBV30, the J gene TRBJ2-7; perhaps TRBD2 as D (5 bases). CDR1 GTSNPN and CDR2 SVGIG come from the germline V gene (reference sequence). This CDR3 has 16 residues. The CDR3 region has the DNA TGCGCCAGCAGCCATTCGTTCGGGGAAGCGTCCTACGAGCAGTACTTC. This encodes CASSHSFGEASYEQYF.

The rearrangement uses TRBV29-1 and TRBJ1-6; tentative D call: TRBD1 (5 bases). Germline-derived CDR1 and CDR2 are SQVTM and ANQGSEA. This CDR3 region has 14 residues. V dropped 7 bases and J dropped 12 bases, with 22 bases sitting between them. The CDR3 DNA reads TGCAGCGCTAGGGGACCTGGGGGAGTCGAACCCCTCCACTTT. This sequence encodes CSARGPGGVEPLHF.

The CDR3 is CASSLEVSYEQYF. The CDR3 DNA reads TGCGCCAGCAGCTTGGAGGTCTCCTACGAGCAGTACTTC. The chain couples TRBV5-1 to TRBJ2-7; no clear D. The V end was cut by 0 bases, the J end by 0 bases, with 4 bases between. The germline gives CDR1 SGHRS, CDR2 YFSETQ. The length of the CDR3 is 13 residues.

CDR3 sequence reads: CASSLLLAGEQYF. In nucleotides, the CDR3 is TGTGCCAGCAGTTTATTACTAGCTGGCGAGCAGTACTTC. The genes are TRBV27 and TRBJ2-7; D may be TRBD2 (6 bases). Germline loops: CDR1 MNHEY, CDR2 SMNVEV (reference sequence). The CDR3 loop spans 13 amino acids. The V gene lost 1 base and the J gene lost 6 bases, with 10 bases spanning the gap.

The rearrangement uses TRBV10-3 and TRBJ2-7, with D perhaps TRBD1 (5 bases). Germline CDR1 and CDR2: ENHRY and SYGVKD. The CDR3 sequence is 15 residues long. V was cut by 3 bases and J by 6 bases, with 18 bases left in between. The CDR3 here is CAISEVSAGPIEQYF. The CDR3 nucleotides are TGTGCCATCAGTGAAGTATCGGCAGGGCCTATCGAGCAGTACTTC.

This clone was found a few times. This chain joins TRBV7-2 and TRBJ2-1; D gene ambiguous. Germline V gives CDR1 SGHTA, CDR2 FQGNSA. This CDR3 comprises 14 residues. Deletions cut 2 bases from V and 0 bases from J, with 5 bases between. The CDR3: CASSLLGSYNEQFF. For the CDR3, the DNA is TGTGCCAGCAGCTTACTGGGCTCCTACAATGAGCAGTTCTTC.

The chain has TRBV7-3 and TRBJ1-1; the match to TRBD1 covers 7 bases. The germline CDR1 and CDR2 sequences are SGHTA and FQGTGA. Germline trimming cut 4 bases from V and 4 bases from J; bases unmatched to any gene: 3. The CDR3 has 13 amino acids. CDR3 DNA sequence: TGTGCCAGCAGCTCCTCAGGGGGCACTGAAGCTTTCTTT. Protein sequence: CASSSSGGTEAFF.